One and the same sample provided the 21 T cell receptor beta chains below, sequenced in a study of blood T cells in healthy people across ages. The use of a sample-barcoded 5' primer and a J-beta primer mix characterized a second PCR of about 7 to 12 cycles. TCRdb reanalysed the 5' RACE reads using MiXCR and keeps one entry per CDR3 protein. The sample holds roughly 1.9 million distinct CDR3 sequences, roughly two fifths seen once. Sequenced sample: blood. The receptor source for this set is a human donor in good health.

This clonotype was observed many times. The chain couples TRBV28 to TRBJ2-4; D is uncertain. The CDR3 extends over 15 amino acids. V was cut by 5 bases and J by 0 bases, with 11 bases left in between. Germline lookup yields CDR1 MDHEN and CDR2 SYDVKM. In DNA form, the CDR3 reads TGTGCCAGCAGTCCCGCCTCGAAAGCCAAAAACATTCAGTACTTC. It specifies CASSPASKAKNIQYF.

This clonotype has just a few counts. The chain recombines TRBV7-2 with TRBJ2-7, with 9 bases fitting TRBD2. The V gene end was trimmed by 8 bases and the J gene end by 2 bases; junction bases not matched to a gene: 10. CDR1 and CDR2 from the germline V gene are SGHTA and FQGNSA. This CDR3 contains 15 residues. CDR3 sequence: CASALAGSETYEQYF. Written as DNA, the CDR3 is TGTGCCAGCGCCCTAGCGGGGTCGGAAACCTACGAGCAGTACTTC.

The rearrangement links TRBV2 to TRBJ2-2, with 9 positions matching TRBD1. Germline V gene lookup returns CDR1 SNHLY and CDR2 FYNNEI. The CDR3 is 18 residues long. Trimming removed 10 bases from V and 4 bases from J; junction bases left unmatched: 19. Here the CDR3 reads CATPRLTGTGRFTGELFF. The CDR3 nucleotides are TGTGCCACTCCCCGGTTAACCGGGACAGGGAGATTCACCGGGGAGCTGTTTTTT.

The chain links TRBV29-1 to TRBJ1-1; maybe TRBD1 (5 bases). Trimming pared 7 bases from V and 5 bases from J, leaving 11 bases between. The CDR3 has 11 residues. CDR1 is SQVTM and CDR2 is ANQGSEA in the germline V gene. DNA of the CDR3: TGCAGCGCTGAGGGGCAAACTGAAGCTTTCTTT. It translates to CSAEGQTEAFF.

The chain employs TRBV20-1 and TRBJ2-3, with 7 bases that match TRBD2. In germline, CDR1 is DFQATT, CDR2 SNEGSKA (reference sequence). The CDR3 runs to 16 residues. Germline trimming cut 1 base from V and 4 bases from J; bases unmatched to any gene: 11. DNA for the CDR3: TGCAGTGCTAGAGGAGAGCCTAGCGGAGCCGCAGATACGCAGTATTTT. As protein: CSARGEPSGAADTQYF.

This clonotype has only a few counts. The chain recombines TRBV20-1 with TRBJ2-3; TRBD1 is a possible D gene (5 bases). Trimming removed 5 bases at V and 1 base at J, with 10 bases between. Per the germline V gene, CDR1 is DFQATT and CDR2 is SNEGSKA (reference sequence). The CDR3 sequence is 13 residues long. The CDR3 region has the DNA TGCAGTGCTTATGGACACCGCACAGATACGCAGTATTTT. Translating gives CSAYGHRTDTQYF.

This clonotype has just a few counts. V gene TRBV6-4 combines with J gene TRBJ2-5; 11 nucleotides line up with TRBD2. J lost 4 bases, V lost 8 bases, and 3 bases had no gene match. Germline V CDR1 and CDR2: MRHNA, SNTAGT. The CDR3 is made up of 13 amino acids. As DNA, the CDR3 is TGTGCCAGCCCTAGCGGGGGGACAGAGACCCAGTACTTC. This codes for CASPSGGTETQYF.

The rearrangement joins TRBV7-8 to TRBJ1-2; D not resolved. The germline V gene has CDR1 SGHVS and CDR2 FQNEAQ. The CDR3 runs 15 residues. The V end lost 4 bases, the J end lost 4 bases, and 16 bases lay between the germline ends. This CDR3 is CASSSPVEGFYGYTF. CDR3 DNA: TGTGCCAGCAGCTCGCCAGTGGAGGGATTCTATGGCTACACCTTC.

This rearrangement joins TRBV15 to TRBJ1-5; D remains unclear. The CDR3 is 14 residues long. The germline V gene encodes CDR1 LNHNV and CDR2 YYDKDF (reference sequence). V lost 1 base and J lost 0, with 4 bases in between. The CDR3: CATSRGISNQPQHF. In DNA form, the CDR3 reads TGTGCCACCAGCAGAGGCATTAGCAATCAGCCCCAGCATTTT. Full variable domain (rest looked up from reference TRBV15 and TRBJ1-5): DAMVIQNPRYQVTQFGKPVTLSCSQTLNHNVMYWYQQKSSQAPKLLFHYYDKDFNNEADTPDNFQSRRPNTSFCFLDIRSPGLGDTAMYLCATSRGISNQPQHFGDGTRLSIL.

J is TRBJ2-2 and V is TRBV5-1; no firm D call. V was trimmed by 4 bases and J by 5 bases, leaving 9 bases between them. Germline CDR1 SGHRS, CDR2 YFSETQ. The CDR3 has 13 amino acids. CDR3 sequence (DNA): TGCGCCAGCAGCCCCGTCCGGACCGGGGAGCTGTTTTTT. Its translation: CASSPVRTGELFF.

CDR3 region: CASSVSPNTGELFF. CDR3 sequence (DNA): TGTGCCAGCAGTGTGTCCCCGAACACCGGGGAGCTGTTTTTT. The rearrangement links TRBV2 to TRBJ2-2; D is ambiguous. V lost 4 bases and J 0 bases, leaving 6 bases between the germline ends. This CDR3 has 14 residues. Germline V lookup: CDR1 SNHLY, CDR2 FYNNEI.

A few counts support this clonotype. The chain uses TRBV5-1 and TRBJ2-3, with D perhaps matching TRBD1 (5 bases). V was shortened by 0 bases and J by 6 bases, with 11 bases between the two germline ends. The CDR3 runs 14 residues. In germline, CDR1 is SGHRS, CDR2 YFSETQ. The CDR3 sequence: CASSLATAGDTQYF. CDR3 sequence (DNA): TGCGCCAGCAGCTTGGCCACTGCAGGGGATACGCAGTATTTT.

The CDR3 DNA reads TGTGCCAGCAGCCCCCTTTCCCCGGGACTAGCGGGGGACAACACCGGGGAGCTGTTTTTT. It translates to CASSPLSPGLAGDNTGELFF. This sequence joins TRBV9 and TRBJ2-2, with 14 bases identical to TRBD2. V shed 4 bases, J shed 2 bases, and the junction held 13 bases outside the gene matches. This CDR3 region has 20 residues. CDR1 is SGDLS and CDR2 is YYNGEE in the germline V gene. Filled out from reference TRBV9 and TRBJ2-2, the complete variable domain reads DSGVTQTPKHLITATGQRVTLRCSPRSGDLSVYWYQQSLDQGLQFLIQYYNGEERAKGNILERFSAQQFPDLHSELNLSSLELGDSALYFCASSPLSPGLAGDNTGELFFGEGSRLTVL.

Turning to this clonotype: A junction boundary mismatches the germline segment, possibly from a read error. The chain combines TRBV6-2 or TRBV6-3 with TRBJ2-1; D gene unclear. Germline V gene lookup returns CDR1 MNHEY and CDR2 SVGEGT. This CDR3 has 13 residues. The CDR3 DNA reads TGTGCCAGCACGGTTCCGTACGCGAATGAGCGGTTCTTC. It specifies CASTVPYANERFF.

The rearrangement links TRBV12-3 or TRBV12-4 to TRBJ1-2; D uncertain. The CDR3 length is 17 residues. V lost 2 bases and J 2 bases, leaving 18 bases between the germline ends. In DNA form, the CDR3 reads TGTGCCAGCAGTTTAATCTCTCTGAGACGGAGAAACTATGGCTACACCTTC. As protein: CASSLISLRRRNYGYTF.

This chain uses TRBV7-9 with TRBJ1-3, with D unresolved. This CDR3 region has 12 residues. Deletions cut 1 base from V and 8 bases from J, with 6 bases between. Looked up from germline, CDR1 is SEHNR and CDR2 is FQNEAQ (reference sequence). CDR3 in amino acids: CASSLDVHTIYF. CDR3 coding DNA: TGTGCCAGCAGCTTAGATGTGCACACCATATATTTT.

This chain uses TRBV30 with TRBJ2-1; TRBD1 aligns across 8 bases. Germline-derived CDR1 and CDR2 are GTSNPN and SVGIG (reference sequence). This CDR3 is built from 14 residues. J lost 8 bases, V lost 2 bases, and 8 bases had no gene match. This CDR3 is CAWSSRGLNDEQFF. CDR3 in DNA: TGTGCCTGGAGTAGCAGGGGGCTAAACGATGAGCAGTTCTTC.

The chain links TRBV4-1 to TRBJ2-1, with TRBD2 matching 8 bases. CDR3 length: 14 amino acids. Germline loops: CDR1 MGHRA, CDR2 YSYEKL. The ends lost 3 bases at V and 6 bases at J; junction bases unmatched: 4. The CDR3 protein is CASSHGLAPNEQFF. The CDR3 region has the DNA TGCGCCAGCAGCCACGGACTAGCCCCCAATGAGCAGTTCTTC.

The V and J genes are TRBV20-1 and TRBJ1-1, with 8 positions matching TRBD1. The CDR3 consists of 15 residues. In germline, CDR1 is DFQATT, CDR2 SNEGSKA (reference sequence). V was clipped by 2 bases and J by 5 bases; unmatched bases: 10. The CDR3 is CSARLTGGRRTEAFF. CDR3 in DNA: TGCAGTGCTAGATTAACAGGGGGAAGAAGAACTGAAGCTTTCTTT.

V usage is TRBV4-1 and J usage is TRBJ2-7; 9 positions agree with TRBD1. V dropped 4 bases and J dropped 0; count of bases not matched to a gene: 4. This CDR3 contains 15 residues. Germline CDR1 MGHRA, CDR2 YSYEKL. CDR3 nucleotide sequence: TGCGCCAGCAGCCCCGGGACAGGGAGCTCCTACGAGCAGTACTTC. This encodes CASSPGTGSSYEQYF.

This chain connects TRBV7-3 to TRBJ1-1; a weak D match, TRBD1 (5 bases). Per germline, CDR1 SGHTA and CDR2 FQGTGA. The CDR3 is 13 residues long. The V end lost 5 bases, the J end lost 3 bases, and 10 bases lay between the germline ends. CDR3 sequence: CASSMGGYTEAFF. The CDR3 bases are TGTGCCAGCAGCATGGGGGGGTACACTGAAGCTTTCTTT.